This TCR beta chain was identified during a study of blood T cell repertoires in COVID-19. Study context: T cells, B-cell-depleted T cells, or PBMCs supplied cDNA or gDNA.

Original processing methods: Estimated nucleated cell counts came from reference gene primer amplification. The method was immunoSEQ multiplex PCR; TCRdb's version includes in-frame clones alone and lacks a portion of them. D and trimming come from the DNA, and the V and J calls and clone size come from that table. The sample has 79,000 or so clones, about 86% seen once. Germline V lookup: CDR1 LGHDT, CDR2 YNNKEL (reference sequence). The CDR3 sequence is 15 residues long. The V end lost 0 bases, the J end lost 6 bases, and 15 bases lay between the germline ends. Specimen: peripheral blood. The TCR comes from a human donor in a cohort sampled during active COVID-19. V usage is TRBV3-1 (or the pseudogene TRBV3-2) and J usage is TRBJ2-7, with D perhaps matching TRBD1 (5 bases). The CDR3 DNA sequence: TGTGCCAGCAGCCAAGATTTTTCAGGGCTTAGCGAGCAGTACTTC. This gives the protein CASSQDFSGLSEQYF.